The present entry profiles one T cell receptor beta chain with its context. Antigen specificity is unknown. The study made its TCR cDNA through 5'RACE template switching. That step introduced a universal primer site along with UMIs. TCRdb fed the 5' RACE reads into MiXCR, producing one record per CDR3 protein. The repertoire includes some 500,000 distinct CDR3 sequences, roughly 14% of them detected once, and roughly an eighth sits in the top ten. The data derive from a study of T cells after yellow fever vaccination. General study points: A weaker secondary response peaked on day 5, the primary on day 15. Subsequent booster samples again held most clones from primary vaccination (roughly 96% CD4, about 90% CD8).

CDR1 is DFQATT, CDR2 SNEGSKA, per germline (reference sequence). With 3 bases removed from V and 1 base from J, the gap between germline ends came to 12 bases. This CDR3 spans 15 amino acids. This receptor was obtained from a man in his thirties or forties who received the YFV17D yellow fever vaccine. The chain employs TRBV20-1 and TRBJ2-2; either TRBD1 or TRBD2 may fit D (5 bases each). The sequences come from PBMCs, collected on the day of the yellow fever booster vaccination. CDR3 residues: CSARKTAVNTGELFF. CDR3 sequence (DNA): TGCAGTGCTAGGAAGACAGCGGTGAACACCGGGGAGCTGTTTTTT.